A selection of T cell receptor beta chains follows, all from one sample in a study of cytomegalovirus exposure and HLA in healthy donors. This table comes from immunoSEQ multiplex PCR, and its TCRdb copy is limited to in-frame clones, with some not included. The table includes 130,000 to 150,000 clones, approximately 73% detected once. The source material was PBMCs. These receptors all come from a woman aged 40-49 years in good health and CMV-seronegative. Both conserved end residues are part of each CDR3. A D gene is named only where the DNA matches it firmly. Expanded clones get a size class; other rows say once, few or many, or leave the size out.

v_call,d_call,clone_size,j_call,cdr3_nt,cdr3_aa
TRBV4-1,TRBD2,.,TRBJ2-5,TGCGCCAGCAGCCAAGCCGGGACTAGCGGGGGGGCTATGGAGACCCAGTACTTC,CASSQAGTSGGAMETQYF
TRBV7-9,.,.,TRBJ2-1,TGTGCCAGCAGCGCCGGACAGTTGGGGACCTACAATGAGCAGTTCTTC,CASSAGQLGTYNEQFF
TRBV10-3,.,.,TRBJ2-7,TGTGCCATCAGTGAGCGCACAGATCAAAAGGCTTGCGAGCAGTACTTC,CAISERTDQKACEQYF
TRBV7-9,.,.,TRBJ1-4,TGTGCCAGCAGCCCCCCAAGGGGACATTCGAATGAAAAACTGTTTTTT,CASSPPRGHSNEKLFF
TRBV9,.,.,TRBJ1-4,TGTGCCAGCAGCGGCCGGGACACGGTGGTACCAACTAATGAAAAACTGTTTTTT,CASSGRDTVVPTNEKLFF
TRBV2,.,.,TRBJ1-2,TGTGCCAGCAGTGAGTTTCCGGGGGGAGGCTACACCTTC,CASSEFPGGGYTF
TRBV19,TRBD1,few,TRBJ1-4,TGTGCCAGTAGTGACTTTACAGGGGGCACTAATGAAAAACTGTTTTTT,CASSDFTGGTNEKLFF
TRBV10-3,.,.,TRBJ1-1,TGTGCCACGTACAGTCCAGACATGAACACTGAAGCTTTCTTT,CATYSPDMNTEAFF
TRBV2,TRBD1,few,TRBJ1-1,TGTGCCAGCACCCGACAGGGCAACACTGAAGCTTTCTTT,CASTRQGNTEAFF
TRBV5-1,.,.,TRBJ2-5,TGCGCCAGCAGCTTGGCGGAGACCCAGTACTTC,CASSLAETQYF
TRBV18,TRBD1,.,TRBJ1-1,TGTGCCAGCTCACCCGAAGCAGGGGGTTTCCCTGAAGCTTTCTTT,CASSPEAGGFPEAFF
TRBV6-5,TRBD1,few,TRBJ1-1,TGTGCCAGCGGATTACCCTCAGGGGGCATCACTGAAGCTTTCTTT,CASGLPSGGITEAFF
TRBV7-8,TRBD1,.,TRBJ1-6,TGTGCCAGCCGAGGGGGGACAGGGGATAATTCACCCCTCCACTTT,CASRGGTGDNSPLHF
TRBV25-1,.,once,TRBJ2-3,TGTGCCAGCAGTAAACAGGGAACTAGAGATACGCAGTATTTT,CASSKQGTRDTQYF
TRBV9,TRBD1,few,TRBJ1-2,TGTGCCAGCAGCGGGACAGGAGACTATGGCTACACCTTC,CASSGTGDYGYTF
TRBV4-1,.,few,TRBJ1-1,TGCGCCAGCAGCCAAGCCGGAGGGTTTAGTGAAGCTTTCTTT,CASSQAGGFSEAFF
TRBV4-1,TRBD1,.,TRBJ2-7,TGCGCCAGCTCCGTAATTTGGGGGGACAGGGGCTACGAGCAGTACTTC,CASSVIWGDRGYEQYF
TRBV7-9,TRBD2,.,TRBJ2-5,TGTGCCAGCAGCTTCTCCGGGGGGGAGACCCAGTACTTC,CASSFSGGETQYF
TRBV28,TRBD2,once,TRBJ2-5,TGTGCCAGCAGGCCCTCCTGGACTAGCCTGGCCGATAAGACCCAGTACTTC,CASRPSWTSLADKTQYF
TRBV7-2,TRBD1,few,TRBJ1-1,TGTGCCAGCAGCTTGGCGCCACAGGGGGCAGGGAACACTGAAGCTTTCTTT,CASSLAPQGAGNTEAFF
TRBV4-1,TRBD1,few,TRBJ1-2,TGCGCCAGCAGCCAATCCCGGGACAGGGGGCTTGGCGGCTACACCTTC,CASSQSRDRGLGGYTF
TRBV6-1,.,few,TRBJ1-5,TGTGCCACCGGACAGACATATAATCAGCCCCAGCATTTT,CATGQTYNQPQHF
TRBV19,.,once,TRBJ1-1,TGTGCCAGTAGTACGCCTGGGCATACTGAAGCTTTCTTT,CASSTPGHTEAFF
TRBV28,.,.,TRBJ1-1,TGTGCCAGCAGTTTCAGGGGGAACACTGAAGCTTTCTTT,CASSFRGNTEAFF
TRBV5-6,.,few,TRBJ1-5,TGTGCCAGCAGCCTGGGACAAGCAAATCAGCCCCAGCATTTT,CASSLGQANQPQHF
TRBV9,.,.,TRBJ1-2,TGTGCCAGCAGCGTAGACGGCCGGGCGGGTGGCTACACCTTC,CASSVDGRAGGYTF
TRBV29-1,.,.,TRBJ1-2,TGCAGCGTTGAGCTGGACAGAGGAGACTATGGCTACACCTTC,CSVELDRGDYGYTF
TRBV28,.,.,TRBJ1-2,TGTGCCAGCAGTTCTGAACAGTATGGCTACACCTTC,CASSSEQYGYTF
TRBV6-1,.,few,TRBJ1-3,TGTGCCAGCAGTGTTACGAACTACTCTGGAAACACCATATATTTT,CASSVTNYSGNTIYF
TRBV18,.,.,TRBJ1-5,TGTGCCAGCTCGGCGGACAAGAACGATCAGCCCCAGCATTTT,CASSADKNDQPQHF
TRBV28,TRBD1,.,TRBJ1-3,TGTGCCAGCAGTTTATCGGGACAGAGCTCTGGAAACACCATATATTTT,CASSLSGQSSGNTIYF
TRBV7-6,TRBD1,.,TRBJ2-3,TGTGCCAGCAGCGCCTGGACAGGGGACCGCACAGATACGCAGTATTTT,CASSAWTGDRTDTQYF
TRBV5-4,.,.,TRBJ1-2,TGTGCCAGCAGCCGGGGGGATGGCTACACCTTC,CASSRGDGYTF
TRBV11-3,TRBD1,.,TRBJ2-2,TGTGCCAGCAGCCACGGGACAGAAAACACCGGGGAGCTGTTTTTT,CASSHGTENTGELFF
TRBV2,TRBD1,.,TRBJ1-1,TGTGCCATCACACAACAGGGGGAAGGTGAAGCTTTCTTT,CAITQQGEGEAFF
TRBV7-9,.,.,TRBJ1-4,TGTTCCAGCAGCCCTGGGGCCCGGACAGTGACTAATGAAAAACTGTTTTTT,CSSSPGARTVTNEKLFF
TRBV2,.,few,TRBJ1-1,TGTGCCAGCAGTACTAAGGCCATGAACACTGAAGCTTTCTTT,CASSTKAMNTEAFF
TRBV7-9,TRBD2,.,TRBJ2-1,TGTGCCAGCAGTTCACTGACTAGCTACCCCCAAAATGAGCAGTTCTTC,CASSSLTSYPQNEQFF
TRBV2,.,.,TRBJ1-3,TGTGCCAGCAGCAGGGACCGACCGGGGGAAGGAAACACCATATATTTT,CASSRDRPGEGNTIYF
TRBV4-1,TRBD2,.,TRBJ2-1,TGCGCCAGCAGCCGTACCACAACTAGCGGGGGGGCCGGTGAGCAGTTCTTC,CASSRTTTSGGAGEQFF
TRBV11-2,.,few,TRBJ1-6,TGTGCCAGCAGCGGGACCGGGACGGGGGATTGGTCACCCCTCCACTTT,CASSGTGTGDWSPLHF
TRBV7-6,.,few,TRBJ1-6,TGTGCCAGCGCCGACCGCGGTAATTCACCCCTCCACTTT,CASADRGNSPLHF
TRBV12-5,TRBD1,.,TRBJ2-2,TGTGCTAGTGGATCGGGACAGGGGGACTCCGGGGAGCTGTTTTTT,CASGSGQGDSGELFF
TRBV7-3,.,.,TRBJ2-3,TGTGCCAGCAGCTTAGGTACATTATTGGGCCCCACAGATACGCAGTATTTT,CASSLGTLLGPTDTQYF
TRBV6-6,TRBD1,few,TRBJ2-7,TGTGCCAGCAGTTACTCGACAGGGGTAAACGAGCAGTACTTC,CASSYSTGVNEQYF
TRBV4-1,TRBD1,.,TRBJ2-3,TGCGCCAGCAGCCCCCGGACAGGAGGATTCACAGATACGCAGTATTTT,CASSPRTGGFTDTQYF
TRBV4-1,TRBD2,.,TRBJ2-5,TGCGCCAGCAGCTCACAGCGGGGGCCTCAAGAGACCCAGTACTTC,CASSSQRGPQETQYF
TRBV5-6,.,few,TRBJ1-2,TGTGCCAGCAGCTTGGGATCCGAGAACTATGGCTACACCTTC,CASSLGSENYGYTF
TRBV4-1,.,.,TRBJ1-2,TGCGCCAGCAGCCAAGGGGCCTCGTGGGGCGACTATGGCTACACCTTC,CASSQGASWGDYGYTF